This T cell receptor (beta chain) is from a study of cytomegalovirus exposure and HLA in healthy donors. Amplification used 60 Vbeta primers and 13 Jbeta primers. Clones were sequenced by immunoSEQ multiplex PCR, and TCRdb holds only the in-frame ones, with some missing. The table has about 160,000 clones, around 83% seen once. Regarding this clone: Its antigen is not known.

The study's findings and limits: A later analysis showed that HLA-associated TCR beta chains had undergone more clonal expansion than equally common others.

The CDR3 loop spans 18 amino acids. The source material was PBMCs. The genes are TRBV21-1 and TRBJ1-6. TRBV21-1 has pseudogene status. The TCR comes from a girl aged 2 to 10 in good health and CMV-seropositive. CDR3 sequence (DNA): TGTGCCAGCAGCAAAGCGCGTCCACTGAGCTCCTATAATTCACCCCTCCACTTT. Translating it yields CASSKARPLSSYNSPLHF.